A selection of T cell receptor beta chains follows, all from one sample in a study of cytomegalovirus exposure and HLA in healthy donors. The protocol was immunoSEQ multiplex PCR, while the TCRdb copy is restricted to in-frame clones and leaves out a portion. The data contain some 120,000 clones, about 90% of them singletons. The specimen sequenced was PBMCs. These receptors were taken from a woman aged 18-29 years in good health and CMV-seronegative. The CDR3 runs from the conserved cysteine through the conserved F or W. The order of the fields is J gene, V gene, clone size, D gene, CDR3 DNA, CDR3 protein. The D gene is left open where the match is weak. Size values are once, few and many counts, or a class for expanded clones, and some rows have none.

j_gene: TRBJ2-2; v_gene: TRBV2; abundance: NA; d_gene: NA; CDR3nt: TGTGCCAGCAGTGAAGAGCGAGCGAACACCGGGGAGCTGTTTTTT; CDR3aa: CASSEERANTGELFF
j_gene: TRBJ1-2; v_gene: TRBV19; abundance: NA; d_gene: NA; CDR3nt: TGTGCCAGTCGAATTCCCCCGGGGAAGGGTCCCTATGGCTACACCTTC; CDR3aa: CASRIPPGKGPYGYTF
j_gene: TRBJ2-5; v_gene: TRBV4-3; abundance: once; d_gene: NA; CDR3nt: TGCGCCAGCAGCCAGTCAGGTCGGGAGAGGGCGGAGACCCAGTACTTC; CDR3aa: CASSQSGRERAETQYF
j_gene: TRBJ2-7; v_gene: TRBV11-2; abundance: NA; d_gene: NA; CDR3nt: TGTGCCAGCAGCTGGGGGACATCCTACGAGCAGTACTTC; CDR3aa: CASSWGTSYEQYF
j_gene: TRBJ2-1; v_gene: TRBV7-9; abundance: NA; d_gene: TRBD2; CDR3nt: TGTGCCAGCAGCCCGGCGACTAGCGGGGCCAATGAGCAGTTCTTC; CDR3aa: CASSPATSGANEQFF
j_gene: TRBJ2-2; v_gene: TRBV30; abundance: NA; d_gene: NA; CDR3nt: TGTGCCTGGAGTGTAAGGGGTCGTGGAGGGAGCACCGGGGAGCTGTTTTTT; CDR3aa: CAWSVRGRGGSTGELFF
j_gene: TRBJ1-6; v_gene: TRBV4-1; abundance: NA; d_gene: TRBD1; CDR3nt: TGCGCCAGCAGCGGCCGACAGGGCTTTGATTCACCCCTCCACTTT; CDR3aa: CASSGRQGFDSPLHF
j_gene: TRBJ2-2; v_gene: TRBV10-3; abundance: NA; d_gene: NA; CDR3nt: TGTGCCACCTCCGAACGGGAGAACACCGGGGAGCTGTTTTTT; CDR3aa: CATSERENTGELFF
j_gene: TRBJ1-2; v_gene: TRBV20-1; abundance: NA; d_gene: NA; CDR3nt: TGCAGTGCTAGGACTGCGCTTGGCTACACCTTC; CDR3aa: CSARTALGYTF
j_gene: TRBJ1-1; v_gene: TRBV11-2; abundance: NA; d_gene: NA; CDR3nt: TGTGCCAGCAGCCCGGTCAGAGGGAACACTGAAGCTTTCTTT; CDR3aa: CASSPVRGNTEAFF
j_gene: TRBJ1-1; v_gene: TRBV13; abundance: NA; d_gene: NA; CDR3nt: TGTGCCAGCAGCTCATCCCAAGGGGCGAACACTGAAGCTTTCTTT; CDR3aa: CASSSSQGANTEAFF
j_gene: TRBJ2-3; v_gene: TRBV6-4; abundance: NA; d_gene: TRBD2; CDR3nt: TGTGCCAGCAGTGACTCCCGAGCGGGGGGGGGCACAGATACGCAGTATTTT; CDR3aa: CASSDSRAGGGTDTQYF
j_gene: TRBJ1-2; v_gene: TRBV5-6; abundance: NA; d_gene: TRBD1; CDR3nt: TGTGCCAGCAGCTTCTGGGCAGGGGGCTATGGCTACACCTTC; CDR3aa: CASSFWAGGYGYTF
j_gene: TRBJ1-5; v_gene: TRBV7-8; abundance: NA; d_gene: NA; CDR3nt: TGTGCCAGCAGCCCGATACACCCGAGCAATCAGCCCCAGCATTTT; CDR3aa: CASSPIHPSNQPQHF
j_gene: TRBJ2-3; v_gene: TRBV5-1; abundance: NA; d_gene: NA; CDR3nt: TGCGCCAGCAGCTTGGCGACAGACTCTAGCACAGATACGCAGTATTTT; CDR3aa: CASSLATDSSTDTQYF
j_gene: TRBJ1-3; v_gene: TRBV5-1; abundance: NA; d_gene: NA; CDR3nt: TGCGCCAGCAGCTTGGTCCCGGGAATCAACACCATATATTTT; CDR3aa: CASSLVPGINTIYF
j_gene: TRBJ1-1; v_gene: TRBV9; abundance: NA; d_gene: NA; CDR3nt: TGTGCCAGCAGCGTAGAACTGGGGGGGCCCTACACTGAAGCTTTCTTT; CDR3aa: CASSVELGGPYTEAFF
j_gene: TRBJ1-4; v_gene: TRBV27; abundance: NA; d_gene: TRBD1; CDR3nt: TGTGCCAGCAGTTTATTCGGTCAGGGGGCGCCTGAAAAACTGTTTTTT; CDR3aa: CASSLFGQGAPEKLFF
j_gene: TRBJ2-7; v_gene: TRBV7-2; abundance: NA; d_gene: NA; CDR3nt: TGTGCCAGCAGCTTATCGGGAGTACCGCCTTACGAGCAGTACTTC; CDR3aa: CASSLSGVPPYEQYF
j_gene: TRBJ2-3; v_gene: TRBV28; abundance: NA; d_gene: TRBD1; CDR3nt: TGTGCCAGCAGTGGGGGACAGGGGCAAAGCACAGATACGCAGTATTTT; CDR3aa: CASSGGQGQSTDTQYF
j_gene: TRBJ2-7; v_gene: TRBV10-3; abundance: NA; d_gene: TRBD1; CDR3nt: TGTGCCCACGGACAGGGACCCTCCTACGAGCAGTACTTC; CDR3aa: CAHGQGPSYEQYF